These T cell receptor beta chains were read from a single sample in a study of blood T cell repertoires in COVID-19. Clones were sequenced by immunoSEQ multiplex PCR, and TCRdb holds only the in-frame ones, with some missing. The table lists about 270,000 clones, around 87% of them singletons. What was sequenced was peripheral blood. The receptors shown here come from a woman aged 45-65 years with acute or convalescent COVID-19. The CDR3 runs from the conserved cysteine through the conserved F or W. Fields, in order: V gene, clone size, J gene, D gene, CDR3 DNA, CDR3 protein. D genes are given only for firm matches. Only some rows state a clone size, as once, few, many or a class for expanded clones.

v_call: TRBV7-9; clone_size: few; j_call: TRBJ1-3; d_call: NA; cdr3_nt: TGTGCCAGCAGCCCACGACAGGCATCCACCATATATTTT; cdr3_aa: CASSPRQASTIYF
v_call: TRBV28; clone_size: NA; j_call: TRBJ1-4; d_call: NA; cdr3_nt: TGTGCCAGCAGCTACTCAAGGGGTAGTGAAAAACTGTTTTTT; cdr3_aa: CASSYSRGSEKLFF
v_call: TRBV24-1; clone_size: NA; j_call: TRBJ2-1; d_call: TRBD2; cdr3_nt: TGTGCCACCAGAGGACTAGCGGGAGAGCAGTTCTTC; cdr3_aa: CATRGLAGEQFF
v_call: TRBV5-6; clone_size: NA; j_call: TRBJ1-5; d_call: TRBD1; cdr3_nt: TGTGCCAGCAGCTTGTGGAGACAGGGGCGCAATCAGCCCCAGCATTTT; cdr3_aa: CASSLWRQGRNQPQHF
v_call: TRBV9; clone_size: once; j_call: TRBJ1-2; d_call: NA; cdr3_nt: TGTGCCAGCAGCGTCCATACAGATAACTATGGCTACACCTTC; cdr3_aa: CASSVHTDNYGYTF
v_call: TRBV4-1; clone_size: NA; j_call: TRBJ2-1; d_call: NA; cdr3_nt: TGCGCCAGCAGCCCCTACGCCGCGGGAACCTCCTACAATGAGCAGTTCTTC; cdr3_aa: CASSPYAAGTSYNEQFF
v_call: TRBV19; clone_size: many; j_call: TRBJ2-3; d_call: NA; cdr3_nt: TGTGCCAGTACCACTGGCCAGGGGACAGATACGCAGTATTTT; cdr3_aa: CASTTGQGTDTQYF
v_call: TRBV7-9; clone_size: NA; j_call: TRBJ1-2; d_call: TRBD1; cdr3_nt: TGTGCCAGCAGCTTTTCACAGGGGGCCGGCTATGGCTACACCTTC; cdr3_aa: CASSFSQGAGYGYTF
v_call: TRBV5-1; clone_size: few; j_call: TRBJ1-2; d_call: TRBD1; cdr3_nt: TGCGCCAGCAGCTTGATAGTGACAGGGGGGAACTATGGCTACACCTTC; cdr3_aa: CASSLIVTGGNYGYTF
v_call: TRBV7-2; clone_size: once; j_call: TRBJ2-3; d_call: NA; cdr3_nt: TGTGCCAGCATACCCAGAAACACAGATACGCAGTATTTT; cdr3_aa: CASIPRNTDTQYF
v_call: TRBV27; clone_size: NA; j_call: TRBJ1-6; d_call: TRBD1; cdr3_nt: TGTGCCAGCAGTTGGGACAGGAGCTCACCCCTCCACTTT; cdr3_aa: CASSWDRSSPLHF
v_call: TRBV19; clone_size: NA; j_call: TRBJ2-7; d_call: TRBD2; cdr3_nt: TGTGCCAGTAGTCCACTAGCGGGAACCTACGAGCAGTACTTC; cdr3_aa: CASSPLAGTYEQYF
v_call: TRBV19; clone_size: NA; j_call: TRBJ1-5; d_call: NA; cdr3_nt: TGTGCCAGTAGTATCGGGGGGCGACAGCCCCAGCATTTT; cdr3_aa: CASSIGGRQPQHF
v_call: TRBV24-1; clone_size: once; j_call: TRBJ2-3; d_call: TRBD2; cdr3_nt: TGTGCCACCAGTGATGCGGCGGGAGTCGGAGATACGCAGTATTTT; cdr3_aa: CATSDAAGVGDTQYF
v_call: TRBV6-6; clone_size: once; j_call: TRBJ1-1; d_call: NA; cdr3_nt: TGTGCTGAATCTCAGGACAGCTACACTGAAGCTTTCTTT; cdr3_aa: CAESQDSYTEAFF
v_call: TRBV19; clone_size: NA; j_call: TRBJ1-3; d_call: TRBD1; cdr3_nt: TGTGCCAGCACCCTGGCCGGGACAGGGGGCAGGACTGGAAACACCATATATTTT; cdr3_aa: CASTLAGTGGRTGNTIYF
v_call: TRBV7-2; clone_size: NA; j_call: TRBJ2-1; d_call: NA; cdr3_nt: TGTGCCAGCAGCTTTGACAGATACTCCTACAATGAGCAGTTCTTC; cdr3_aa: CASSFDRYSYNEQFF
v_call: TRBV5-1; clone_size: NA; j_call: TRBJ2-7; d_call: TRBD1; cdr3_nt: TGCGCCAGCAGCGTGGGACAGGGGGGATACGAGCAGTACTTC; cdr3_aa: CASSVGQGGYEQYF
v_call: TRBV9; clone_size: NA; j_call: TRBJ1-1; d_call: NA; cdr3_nt: TGTGCCAGCAGCACAGTTACGAACACTGAAGCTTTCTTT; cdr3_aa: CASSTVTNTEAFF
v_call: TRBV27; clone_size: once; j_call: TRBJ2-1; d_call: TRBD1; cdr3_nt: TGTGCCAGCAGTTTAACAGGGGCCATTTACAATGAGCAGTTCTTC; cdr3_aa: CASSLTGAIYNEQFF
v_call: TRBV4-2; clone_size: few; j_call: TRBJ1-2; d_call: NA; cdr3_nt: TGTGCCAGCAGCCAACAAGACAGAAACCACTATGGCTACACCTTC; cdr3_aa: CASSQQDRNHYGYTF
v_call: TRBV20-1; clone_size: NA; j_call: TRBJ2-3; d_call: TRBD2; cdr3_nt: TGCAGTGCGAGTCGAGGGAGGGCCACAGATACGCAGTATTTT; cdr3_aa: CSASRGRATDTQYF
v_call: TRBV5-1; clone_size: NA; j_call: TRBJ1-5; d_call: NA; cdr3_nt: TGCGCCAGCAGCTTGGACGACTCTAAACCGGATCAGCCCCAGCATTTT; cdr3_aa: CASSLDDSKPDQPQHF
v_call: TRBV19; clone_size: once; j_call: TRBJ1-3; d_call: NA; cdr3_nt: TGTGCCACCCAACTGACGTACTTAGGACAAAAAGGAAACACCATATATTTT; cdr3_aa: CATQLTYLGQKGNTIYF
v_call: TRBV5-4; clone_size: NA; j_call: TRBJ2-1; d_call: NA; cdr3_nt: TGTGCCAGCAGCTTGGCCGCTCTTGACAGCGCGGAGTTCTTC; cdr3_aa: CASSLAALDSAEFF
v_call: TRBV9; clone_size: NA; j_call: TRBJ2-1; d_call: NA; cdr3_nt: TGTGCCAGCAGCGCCGACAGGTACAATGAGCAGTTCTTC; cdr3_aa: CASSADRYNEQFF
v_call: TRBV7-2; clone_size: NA; j_call: TRBJ2-1; d_call: NA; cdr3_nt: TGTGCCAGCAGCTTTTTTGCTAGAGCCGAGCAGTTCTTC; cdr3_aa: CASSFFARAEQFF
v_call: TRBV6-1; clone_size: NA; j_call: TRBJ2-7; d_call: TRBD1; cdr3_nt: TGTGCCAGCAGTGAGGGACAGTCGTTCTACGAGCAGTACTTC; cdr3_aa: CASSEGQSFYEQYF
v_call: TRBV4-2; clone_size: NA; j_call: TRBJ2-7; d_call: TRBD2; cdr3_nt: TGTGCCAGCAGCCAAGCTATAGCGGGAGCCTACGAGCAGTACTTC; cdr3_aa: CASSQAIAGAYEQYF
v_call: TRBV27; clone_size: NA; j_call: TRBJ2-7; d_call: TRBD1; cdr3_nt: TGTGCCAGCAGTTTACTCGGACAGGGTACACGCGAGCAGTACTTC; cdr3_aa: CASSLLGQGTREQYF
v_call: TRBV6-6; clone_size: NA; j_call: TRBJ2-7; d_call: NA; cdr3_nt: TGTGCCAGCAGTTACCCCCCAACAGGGTTTGGCGGTGAGCAGTACTTC; cdr3_aa: CASSYPPTGFGGEQYF
v_call: TRBV5-1; clone_size: NA; j_call: TRBJ1-3; d_call: NA; cdr3_nt: TGCGCCAGCAGTCCCAACCAGGGAAACACCATATATTTT; cdr3_aa: CASSPNQGNTIYF
v_call: TRBV18; clone_size: NA; j_call: TRBJ2-7; d_call: TRBD2; cdr3_nt: TGTGCCAGCTCTCCCCCAACTAGCGGGAGGTACGAGCAGTACTTC; cdr3_aa: CASSPPTSGRYEQYF
v_call: TRBV10-3; clone_size: NA; j_call: TRBJ1-4; d_call: TRBD1; cdr3_nt: TGTGCCATCAGGGACAGGGGGGAGGAAAAACTGTTTTTT; cdr3_aa: CAIRDRGEEKLFF
v_call: TRBV4-2; clone_size: NA; j_call: TRBJ2-3; d_call: TRBD2; cdr3_nt: TGTGCCAGCAGCCAAGATCCGACTAGCGGATCCACAGATACGCAGTATTTT; cdr3_aa: CASSQDPTSGSTDTQYF
v_call: TRBV28; clone_size: NA; j_call: TRBJ1-3; d_call: NA; cdr3_nt: TGTGCCAGCAGTCTCTCATCACAGGGAAGAGGCCGAAACACCATATATTTT; cdr3_aa: CASSLSSQGRGRNTIYF
v_call: TRBV19; clone_size: NA; j_call: TRBJ2-3; d_call: TRBD1; cdr3_nt: TGTGCCAGTAGTATAGGCAGGGGGTACGATACGCAGTATTTT; cdr3_aa: CASSIGRGYDTQYF
v_call: TRBV28; clone_size: NA; j_call: TRBJ2-1; d_call: TRBD2; cdr3_nt: TGTGCCAGCAGTCCACAATGGGGGCGGGAGGCCTACAATGAGCAGTTCTTC; cdr3_aa: CASSPQWGREAYNEQFF
v_call: TRBV27; clone_size: NA; j_call: TRBJ2-6; d_call: NA; cdr3_nt: TGTGCCAGCAGTTACCAGGGGTACCACGGCTCTGGGGCCAACGTCCTGACTTTC; cdr3_aa: CASSYQGYHGSGANVLTF
v_call: TRBV7-9; clone_size: NA; j_call: TRBJ1-2; d_call: TRBD1; cdr3_nt: TGTGCCAGCACCGACAGGGGATCCTATGGCTACACCTTC; cdr3_aa: CASTDRGSYGYTF
v_call: TRBV21-1; clone_size: NA; j_call: TRBJ1-2; d_call: NA; cdr3_nt: TGTGCCAGCCCTAAAGGGGTTTATGGCTACACCTTC; cdr3_aa: CASPKGVYGYTF
v_call: TRBV5-8; clone_size: NA; j_call: TRBJ1-6; d_call: NA; cdr3_nt: TGTGCCAGCCTATCGGGGTCAAGATATTCACCCCTCCACTTT; cdr3_aa: CASLSGSRYSPLHF
v_call: TRBV5-5; clone_size: NA; j_call: TRBJ2-7; d_call: NA; cdr3_nt: TGTGCCAGCAGCTTGAACGTTTTCCGGGACTACGAGCAGTACTTC; cdr3_aa: CASSLNVFRDYEQYF
v_call: TRBV5-1; clone_size: NA; j_call: TRBJ1-1; d_call: NA; cdr3_nt: TGCGCCAGCAAATACAGGGTTGGGGCGAACACTGAAGCTTTCTTT; cdr3_aa: CASKYRVGANTEAFF